A selection of T cell receptor beta chains follows, all from one sample in a study of T cell responses to AZD1222 COVID-19 vaccine. Generated by immunoSEQ multiplex PCR, the TCRdb table keeps only in-frame clones and is missing some. The data contain about 72,000 clones, more than 75% of them singletons. The sequences come from peripheral blood, collected on day 0 of AZD1222 vaccination. Receptors were obtained from an adult in good health. Both conserved end residues are part of each CDR3. The order of the fields is clone size, J gene, V gene, D gene, CDR3 DNA, CDR3 protein. A D gene is named only where the DNA matches it firmly. Size is stated for part of the rows, as once, few or many counts, or as a class when the clone is expanded.

. | TRBJ2-7 | TRBV10-3 | . | TGTGCCATCAGTGAGTCGACAGGTAAATTCGACGAGCAGTACTTC | CAISESTGKFDEQYF
. | TRBJ2-7 | TRBV11-2 | TRBD1 | TGTGCCAGCAGGCCGACAGGGGGCAACTACGAGCAGTACTTC | CASRPTGGNYEQYF
. | TRBJ2-1 | TRBV10-2 | TRBD2 | TGCGCCAGCACGAGGACTAGCGGGGGGTTATTAGGCTCCTACAATGAGCAGTTCTTC | CASTRTSGGLLGSYNEQFF
. | TRBJ1-6 | TRBV19 | TRBD1 | TGTGCCAGTAGTCTACAGGGGCCCCTCCACTTT | CASSLQGPLHF
once | TRBJ1-3 | TRBV10-3 | . | TGTGCCATCAGTGATTATTCCTACGAGGGGAGTCTTAGAAACACCATATATTTT | CAISDYSYEGSLRNTIYF
once | TRBJ2-5 | TRBV2 | TRBD2 | TGTGCCAGCAGTGAAGCGAGGAAGCGGGAGGGGGAGACCCAGTACTTC | CASSEARKREGETQYF
. | TRBJ1-1 | TRBV2 | . | TGTGCCAGCGGGGGGTGGACTGAAGCTTTCTTT | CASGGWTEAFF
. | TRBJ2-7 | TRBV6-1 | TRBD1 | TGTGCCAGCAGTGATATCGGGGACAGGGCTCTCTACGAGCAGTACTTC | CASSDIGDRALYEQYF
. | TRBJ2-7 | TRBV4-2 | . | TGTGCCAGCAGCCAAGTCGGGGCCGTAACGGCCTACGAGCAGTACTTC | CASSQVGAVTAYEQYF
. | TRBJ2-6 | TRBV11-2 | . | TGTGCCAGCAGCATACACAGGGCTACTTCGTTCGCTGGGGCCAACGTCCTGACTTTC | CASSIHRATSFAGANVLTF
. | TRBJ1-3 | TRBV7-2 | . | TGTGCCAGCAGCGCGGGCAGTACGACCAATGGAAACACCATATATTTT | CASSAGSTTNGNTIYF
. | TRBJ1-5 | TRBV30 | . | TGTGCCTGGACCCCCAGCGGAGGCCAGCCCCAGCATTTT | CAWTPSGGQPQHF